Listed below are T cell receptor beta chains from one sample, sequenced in a study of CD8+CD57+ T cells in acquired aplastic anemia. MiXCR was run by TCRdb on the reads, yielding one entry per CDR3 protein. The sample lists some 180,000 distinct CDR3 sequences; 63% were seen once. Sequenced material: sorted CD4+, CD8+, or CD8+CD57+ T cells (not recorded which) from PBMCs. The receptors here all came from a human donor with aplastic anemia. Each CDR3 is given with its conserved first and last residue. The D gene is left open where the match is weak. Clone sizes are given selectively: once, few, many, or a class where the clone is expanded.

d_call	clone_size	v_call	j_call	cdr3_nt	cdr3_aa
-	few	TRBV11-2	TRBJ2-7	TGTGCCAGCAGCTTAGCGGCGGGCCCGGAACCATACGAGCAGTACTTC	CASSLAAGPEPYEQYF
-	-	TRBV5-1	TRBJ1-4	TGCGCCAGCAGCCGCTCCACAGGGAGGTCTAATGAAAAACTGTTTTTT	CASSRSTGRSNEKLFF
-	-	TRBV24-1	TRBJ2-1	TGTGCCACGGGTACGGTAAGGGATGAGCAGTTCTTC	CATGTVRDEQFF
-	-	TRBV6-5	TRBJ1-5	TGTGCCAGCAGGACCCCAGGTCAGCCCCAGCATTTT	CASRTPGQPQHF
-	-	TRBV15	TRBJ1-1	TGTGCCACCAGCGGCACGGGAGGGAATACTGAAGCTTTCTTT	CATSGTGGNTEAFF
-	-	TRBV20-1	TRBJ2-3	TGCAGTGCATGGGCCCGGACAGATACGCAGTATTTT	CSAWARTDTQYF
-	many	TRBV20-1	TRBJ1-1	TGCAGTGCTAGAGATGGGAGGGGGGACACTGAAGCTTTCTTT	CSARDGRGDTEAFF
-	-	TRBV5-1	TRBJ2-7	TGCGCCAGCAGCCCGGGACCGCTTGATGGCACCTACGAGCAGTACTTC	CASSPGPLDGTYEQYF
TRBD2	-	TRBV7-3	TRBJ2-1	TGTGCCAGCAGCCAACTAGCGGGGGGGCCCAATGAGCAGTTCTTC	CASSQLAGGPNEQFF
TRBD2	-	TRBV29-1	TRBJ2-1	TGCAGCGCCACTCTAGCGGGAGTCTACAATGAGCAGTTCTTC	CSATLAGVYNEQFF
-	many	TRBV20-1	TRBJ1-2	TGCAGTGCTAGAGATCTTGCAGGGGCGGACTATGGCTACACCTTC	CSARDLAGADYGYTF
TRBD2	-	TRBV10-3	TRBJ2-1	TGTGCCATCAGTGGTCGGGGGGACTCCAATGAGCAGTTCTTC	CAISGRGDSNEQFF
TRBD1	-	TRBV5-1	TRBJ1-1	TGCGCCAGCAGCCCTCTTACGGGGACAGGGGGCGAAGCTTTCTTT	CASSPLTGTGGEAFF
-	-	TRBV7-2	TRBJ1-5	TGTGCCAGCAGCCCCGGGGGGGCTAGCAATCAGCCCCAGCATTTT	CASSPGGASNQPQHF
TRBD2	once	TRBV7-9	TRBJ2-7	TGTGCCAGCAGCTTTCCCCGCCCGGGACTAACCTCCTACGAGCAGTACTTC	CASSFPRPGLTSYEQYF
-	-	TRBV29-1	TRBJ1-2	TGCAGCGGGCAGGGGCTAAACTATGGCTACGCCTTC	CSGQGLNYGYAF
TRBD2	-	TRBV2	TRBJ2-7	TGCGCCAGTAGTACTAGCGGGATGGACGAGCAGTACTTC	CASSTSGMDEQYF
-	-	TRBV20-1	TRBJ2-1	TGCAGTGCTAGTCGTCTAGCTTCGAGCCGAGAGCAGTTCTTC	CSASRLASSREQFF
TRBD1	-	TRBV5-4	TRBJ2-7	TGTGCCAGCACCTTACGACAGGGCTCCTACGAGCAGTACTTC	CASTLRQGSYEQYF
-	-	TRBV7-9	TRBJ2-7	TGTGCCAGCAGCCTTCTACAGGCGGGCTCCTACGAGCAGTACTTC	CASSLLQAGSYEQYF
TRBD2	many	TRBV7-2	TRBJ2-7	TGTGCCAGCAGCTTAGGGTGGGGTCTAGCGGAATACGAGCAGTACTTC	CASSLGWGLAEYEQYF
-	-	TRBV12-3/TRBV12-4	TRBJ2-7	TGTGCCAGCACGGTGGGGGGCTACGAGCAGTACTTC	CASTVGGYEQYF
-	-	TRBV19	TRBJ1-1	TGTGCCAGTACGGTGTCGATGGTGAACACTGAAGCTTTCTTT	CASTVSMVNTEAFF
-	-	TRBV19	TRBJ2-7	TGTGCCAGTAGTATAGGTCATAACGAGCAGTACTTC	CASSIGHNEQYF
-	-	TRBV24-1	TRBJ2-1	TGTGCCACCAGTGATTTAGGCCTAGGACAGCAGTTCTTC	CATSDLGLGQQFF
-	-	TRBV7-9	TRBJ2-1	TGTGCCAGCAGCTTAGTTTTACCCGACAATGAGCAGTTCTTC	CASSLVLPDNEQFF
-	-	TRBV12-5	TRBJ1-1	TGTGCTAGTGGTTCGGGAGGGAGGATCACTGAAGCTTTCTTT	CASGSGGRITEAFF
TRBD2	many	TRBV19	TRBJ2-5	TGTGCCAGTAGTATAGATCTTAGCGGGGGGGCCGAAAAGACCCAGTACTTC	CASSIDLSGGAEKTQYF
TRBD1	-	TRBV19	TRBJ2-1	TGTGCCAGTGTTCGGACAGGGGAAAATGAGCAGTTCTTC	CASVRTGENEQFF
-	many	TRBV3-1	TRBJ2-7	TGTGCCAGCAGCCAAGGGTCCAGGGGAGAGGGCGAGCAGTACTTC	CASSQGSRGEGEQYF
TRBD1	-	TRBV5-1	TRBJ1-2	TGTGCCAGCAGCTTAGGCTCAGGGGGCCTCTATGGCTACACCTTC	CASSLGSGGLYGYTF
-	-	TRBV24-1	TRBJ2-1	TGTGCCACACAGCGGGCAGGGTACAATGAGCAGTTCTTC	CATQRAGYNEQFF
TRBD2	-	TRBV10-3	TRBJ2-3	TGTGCCATCAGTGAGTCTCCGGGGCTAGCGGACACAGATACGCAGTATTTT	CAISESPGLADTDTQYF
-	once	TRBV14	TRBJ1-4	TGTGCCAGCAGCCAAGAGGGAGAAAAACTGTTTTTT	CASSQEGEKLFF
-	once	TRBV7-9	TRBJ2-3	TGTGCCAGCAGCTTATCGGCACCCTCGGATACGCAGTATTTT	CASSLSAPSDTQYF
TRBD1	-	TRBV24-1	TRBJ2-7	TGTGCCACCAGTGATAGAAGAGGGGGCCGATACGAGCAGTACTTC	CATSDRRGGRYEQYF
-	-	TRBV7-9	TRBJ2-7	TGTGCCAGCAGCTTGACGGCCTACGAGCAGTACTTC	CASSLTAYEQYF
-	-	TRBV10-3	TRBJ2-5	TGTGCCAGCAGTGTGACACTTAGGGAGGAAGAGACCCAGTACTTC	CASSVTLREEETQYF
-	once	TRBV11-2	TRBJ2-3	TGTGCCAGCAGCTTAGATATGGGTAGTAGCACAGATACGCAGTATTTT	CASSLDMGSSTDTQYF
-	-	TRBV14	TRBJ2-7	TGTGCCAGCAGCCAAGGGCTAGCGCACTACGAGCAGTACTTC	CASSQGLAHYEQYF
-	-	TRBV7-9	TRBJ1-6	TGTGCCAGCATCGACGGCTCTATTCCGAATTCACCCCTCCACTTT	CASIDGSIPNSPLHF
-	-	TRBV6-4	TRBJ1-1	TGTGCCAGCAGTGACTCCGGGGGTCCGAACACTGAAGCTTTCTTT	CASSDSGGPNTEAFF
-	few	TRBV5-1	TRBJ1-1	TGCGCCAGCAGCTTGGGACACCAGAACACTGAAGCTTTCTTT	CASSLGHQNTEAFF
TRBD2	many	TRBV7-6	TRBJ2-5	TGTGCCAGCAGCCCCCTCTTCGGTAGCGGGGGGGGAGAGACCCAGTACTTC	CASSPLFGSGGGETQYF
-	few	TRBV19	TRBJ2-7	TGTGCCAGTAGTCCCGATAGGACCTACGAGCAGTACTTC	CASSPDRTYEQYF
-	many	TRBV19	TRBJ1-5	TGTGCCAGTAGTATTGGAAAAGTTAATCAGCCCCAGCATTTT	CASSIGKVNQPQHF
TRBD1	many	TRBV15	TRBJ2-2	TGTGCCACCAGCAGAGGAGGGGGCACGAACACCGGGGAGCTGTTTTTT	CATSRGGGTNTGELFF
-	-	TRBV2	TRBJ1-5	TGTGCCAGCAGTGAATCCAGGTTTCAACCCCAGCATTTT	CASSESRFQPQHF